A single sample gave rise to the 21 T cell receptor beta chains below, sequenced in a study of blood T cell repertoires in COVID-19. Assay: immunoSEQ multiplex PCR; the TCRdb copy retains only in-frame clones and omits some. The profile shows approximately 120,000 clones, about 88% of them singletons. Sequenced sample: peripheral blood. The receptor set was obtained from an elderly woman with acute or convalescent COVID-19.

The rearrangement links TRBV5-1 to TRBJ2-5, with 12 bases fitting TRBD2. CDR3 length: 18 residues. J was trimmed by 5 bases and V by 5 bases; bases with no gene match: 16. The germline gives CDR1 SGHRS, CDR2 YFSETQ. CDR3 region: CASRPALTSGGGQETQYF. The CDR3 DNA is TGCGCCAGCAGACCCGCTCTGACTAGCGGGGGTGGTCAGGAGACCCAGTACTTC.

The chain has TRBV9 and TRBJ1-6; 10 nucleotides align to TRBD1. The CDR3 runs 15 residues. Trimming cost V 0 bases and J 8 bases; bases outside gene matches: 2. Germline V gene sequence: CDR1 SGDLS, CDR2 YYNGEE. CDR3 DNA: TGTGCCAGCAGCGTAGCTGGGACAGGGGATTCACCCCTCCACTTT. It codes for CASSVAGTGDSPLHF.

Only one count was recorded for this clone. The chain joins TRBV4-1 to TRBJ1-5; no clear D. Deletions cut 1 base from V and 7 bases from J, with 14 bases between. This CDR3 contains 15 residues. CDR1 is MGHRA, CDR2 YSYEKL, per germline. CDR3 nucleotide sequence: TGCGCCAGCAGCCAAGTGGCAGGTCCGAGCCAGCCCCAGCATTTT. Protein sequence: CASSQVAGPSQPQHF.

The V call is TRBV5-1, the J call TRBJ2-7; D not certain. Germline values: CDR1 SGHRS, CDR2 YFSETQ. The V end was cut by 0 bases, the J end by 1 base, with 14 bases between. CDR3 size: 16 residues. CDR3: CASSLDTIRHSYEQYF. CDR3 DNA: TGCGCCAGCAGCTTGGACACGATCAGGCATTCCTACGAGCAGTACTTC.

This chain joins TRBV6-5 and TRBJ2-7; weak D call: TRBD2 (6 bases). Germline lookup yields CDR1 MNHEY and CDR2 SVGAGI. The germline V and J ends were trimmed by 8 bases and 3 bases, with 14 bases remaining between them. The CDR3 covers 13 residues. The CDR3, as DNA: TGTGCCAGCGGAGTAGCGGAGATCTACGAGCAGTACTTC. Translating it yields CASGVAEIYEQYF.

J is TRBJ2-5 and V is TRBV5-1; 8 nucleotides agree with TRBD2. The germline V gene encodes CDR1 SGHRS and CDR2 YFSETQ. CDR3 length: 17 residues. Unmatched junction bases numbered 11, after V lost 4 bases and J lost 0 bases. This CDR3 is CASSPTNPGGHQETQYF. The CDR3 bases are TGCGCCAGCAGCCCAACTAATCCGGGGGGGCACCAAGAGACCCAGTACTTC.

The chain combines TRBV9 with TRBJ2-2; TRBD2 might be the D (5 bases). Germline V gene sequence: CDR1 SGDLS, CDR2 YYNGEE. V was cut by 0 bases and J by 8 bases, with 17 bases left in between. CDR3 length: 16 amino acids. CDR3 loop: CASSVVRGSESGELFF. CDR3 sequence (DNA): TGTGCCAGCAGCGTAGTCCGTGGTAGCGAGTCGGGGGAGCTGTTTTTT.

The V call is TRBV5-1, the J call TRBJ1-4, with D perhaps TRBD1 (6 bases). The CDR3 spans 15 residues. Germline V gene data show CDR1 as SGHRS and CDR2 as YFSETQ. The V end lost 0 bases, the J end lost 5 bases, and 11 bases lay between the germline ends. In DNA form, the CDR3 reads TGCGCCAGCAGCTTGGAGGCTGGGGGCAATGAAAAACTGTTTTTT. It codes for CASSLEAGGNEKLFF. The variable domain in full, completed from reference TRBV5-1 and TRBJ1-4, reads KAGVTQTPRYLIKTRGQQVTLSCSPISGHRSVSWYQQTPGQGLQFLFEYFSETQRNKGNFPGRFSGRQFSNSRSEMNVSTLELGDSALYLCASSLEAGGNEKLFFGSGTQLSVL.

The V gene is TRBV7-2, the J gene TRBJ1-3; D possibly corresponds to TRBD1 (5 bases). CDR1 is SGHTA and CDR2 is FQGNSA in the germline V gene. Trimming cost V 3 bases and J 1 base, with 10 bases left between them. This CDR3 is built from 15 residues. This CDR3 reads CASSLQGGSGNTIYF. CDR3 sequence (DNA): TGTGCCAGCAGCTTGCAGGGAGGGTCTGGAAACACCATATATTTT.

The chain combines TRBV29-1 with TRBJ1-5; TRBD1 agrees at 9 bases. Germline V lookup: CDR1 SQVTM, CDR2 ANQGSEA. The CDR3 spans 13 residues. V was clipped by 6 bases and J by 2 bases; unmatched bases: 2. As DNA, the CDR3 is TGCAGCGTACAGGGGGCCGGCAATCAGCCCCAGCATTTT. Its protein is CSVQGAGNQPQHF.

The rearrangement uses TRBV10-3 and TRBJ1-5, with a possible D match to TRBD1 (6 bases). The CDR3 totals 15 residues. Germline loops: CDR1 ENHRY, CDR2 SYGVKD. Trimming pared 4 bases from V and 2 bases from J, leaving 12 bases between. Here the CDR3 DNA reads TGTGCCATCAGTGGAGAAGGGGGACGCAATCAGCCCCAGCATTTT. Protein sequence: CAISGEGGRNQPQHF.

The chain carries TRBV3-1 (or the pseudogene TRBV3-2) and TRBJ1-2, with 11 nucleotides matching TRBD1. The CDR3 consists of 16 residues. The V and J ends lost 4 bases and 4 bases, in that order; junction bases with no gene match: 8. Germline CDR1 is LGHDT and CDR2 is YNNKEL (reference sequence). CDR3 bases: TGTGCCAGCAGCCTACGGACAGGGGGCGCAGGCTATGGCTACACCTTC. Its protein is CASSLRTGGAGYGYTF.

V usage is TRBV7-9 and J usage is TRBJ1-3, with 10 bases lining up with TRBD1. Trimming cost V 3 bases and J 5 bases; bases outside gene matches: 7. CDR1 SEHNR and CDR2 FQNEAQ come from the germline V gene (reference sequence). CDR3 length: 16 residues. The CDR3 coding sequence is TGTGCCAGCAGCTTTCACCGGGACAGGGGTAGAAACACCATATATTTT. Translating it yields CASSFHRDRGRNTIYF.

The genes are TRBV28 and TRBJ2-7; 9 bases are shared with TRBD1. V lost 7 bases, J lost 1 base, and 11 bases stayed unmatched. This CDR3 is 16 amino acids long. Germline V CDR1 and CDR2: MDHEN, SYDVKM. The CDR3 bases are TGTGCCAGCATCCACACCTCCGGGACAGGGTCCTACGAGCAGTACTTC. Protein: CASIHTSGTGSYEQYF.

The genes are TRBV7-9 and TRBJ1-2; TRBD1 agrees at 7 bases. Looked up from germline, CDR1 is SEHNR and CDR2 is FQNEAQ (reference sequence). J was trimmed by 4 bases and V by 5 bases; bases with no gene match: 7. This CDR3 is 14 amino acids long. The CDR3 region is CASSETGSAYGYTF. The CDR3 DNA is TGTGCCAGCAGCGAGACAGGGTCCGCCTATGGCTACACCTTC.

CDR3 region: CASTKGGAPSYEQYF. The CDR3 nucleotides are TGTGCCAGCACCAAAGGGGGGGCGCCCTCCTACGAGCAGTACTTC. The rearrangement uses TRBV6-5 and TRBJ2-7, with a tentative D call TRBD2 (7 bases). The CDR3 runs to 15 residues. Germline CDR1 MNHEY, CDR2 SVGAGI. The V end was cut by 7 bases, the J end by 0 bases, with 16 bases between.

The chain combines TRBV3-1 (or the pseudogene TRBV3-2) with TRBJ2-1; tentative D call: TRBD2 (6 bases). The CDR3 has 11 amino acids. Germline V gene lookup returns CDR1 LGHDT and CDR2 YNNKEL (reference sequence). Trimming pared 3 bases from V and 9 bases from J, leaving 6 bases between. CDR3 coding DNA: TGTGCCAGCAGCCAGGGGGGTGAGCAGTTCTTC. It codes for CASSQGGEQFF.

This clone was seen a single time. The J gene is TRBJ1-5, the V gene TRBV12-3 or TRBV12-4; 9 bases match TRBD1. The V segment lost 10 bases and the J segment 4 bases; nucleotides outside the gene matches: 2. This CDR3 region has 12 residues. The CDR3 nucleotides read TGTGCCATCGGGACAGGGAATCAGCCCCAGCATTTT. Translation: CAIGTGNQPQHF.

The chain is built from TRBV2 and TRBJ2-1; D is unclear. CDR3 length: 12 amino acids. Per germline, CDR1 SNHLY and CDR2 FYNNEI. The V end lost 8 bases, the J end lost 7 bases, and 12 bases lay between the germline ends. CDR3 in DNA: TGTGCCAGCGAAGCAGGATGGAATGAGCAGTTCTTC. It translates to CASEAGWNEQFF.

The V and J genes are TRBV2 and TRBJ2-7, with D possibly being TRBD1 (5 bases). Germline V lookup: CDR1 SNHLY, CDR2 FYNNEI. The CDR3 totals 15 residues. The germline V and J ends were trimmed by 2 bases and 2 bases, with 13 bases remaining between them. The CDR3 reads CASSERQGGPYEQYF. The DNA of the CDR3 is TGTGCCAGCAGTGAACGTCAGGGTGGCCCCTACGAGCAGTACTTC.

The gene calls are TRBV27 and TRBJ1-1; D uncertain. The germline V and J ends were trimmed by 0 bases and 5 bases, with 7 bases remaining between them. This CDR3 comprises 13 residues. Germline V gene lookup returns CDR1 MNHEY and CDR2 SMNVEV (reference sequence). The CDR3, as DNA: TGTGCCAGCAGTTTATCGCGAGGAACTGAAGCTTTCTTT. It encodes CASSLSRGTEAFF.